This TCR beta chain was recovered during a study of blood T cells in healthy people across ages. Trimming cost V 2 bases and J 6 bases, with 10 bases left between them. The CDR3 totals 13 residues. Per germline, CDR1 KGHSH and CDR2 LQKENI. Through a sample-barcoded 5' primer and a J-beta primer mix, a second PCR was run for roughly 7 to 12 cycles. One entry per CDR3 protein, called by TCRdb with MiXCR from the 5' RACE reads. This sample has some 900,000 distinct CDR3 sequences, with around 48% found just once. The TCR sequence derives from a man aged 25 to 40 in good health. The chain carries TRBV18 and TRBJ1-1; D call uncertain. The sample consisted of blood. CDR3: CASSPDQWAEAFF. The CDR3 coding sequence is TGTGCCAGCTCACCAGACCAATGGGCTGAAGCTTTCTTT.